This T cell receptor beta chain is drawn from a study of blood T cell repertoires in COVID-19 (TCRdb year 2020). At the level of the whole study: Samples from collaborators originated in the United States, Italy and Spain and spanned both the acute and convalescent phases of COVID-19. The prospective study material was composed of cDNA or gDNA derived from T cells, B-cell-depleted T cells, or PBMCs. Subjects who had been exposed to COVID-19, were actively infected with it, or had recovered from it provided the deeply sampled blood TCRbeta repertoires that made up the dataset. A freely available public database, intended as a resource for researchers studying the immune response to SARS-CoV-2, is where the repertoires were released. The samples were drawn from the first 160 participants of the ongoing ImmuneRACE study and from 1,254 subjects provided by 6 global collaborators. Sample metadata almost always included a de-identified subject ID, COVID-19 status, age in years and sex. HLA class I and class II types, where available, came from metadata supplied by the sample provider rather than from assay-based typing. Overall results and qualifications from the work: The amount of clinical and demographic metadata varied by source and participant and was provided uncurated.

Details on this clone: Its cognate antigen has yet to be identified. The sample holds no much larger clone one base away, and base qualities are not on file.

One collaborating source in Seattle enrolled patients while the patients were actively infected and followed the patients over time throughout the course of disease. Collaborating institutions collected whole blood in K2EDTA tubes following their own protocols. For TCRbeta analysis, collaborator samples were shipped as frozen whole blood, as isolated PBMCs, or as DNA extracted from either sample type. The immunoSEQ Assay, a bias-controlled multiplex PCR, was used to amplify TCRbeta CDR3 regions from genomic DNA. Turning to the authors' computational methods: Nucleated cell counts per sample were estimated from amplification of reference gene primers within the assay. To quantify the absolute abundance of each unique TCRbeta CDR3 rearrangement, sequence reads were collapsed and filtered. For each sample, productive Simpson clonality was calculated as the square root of Simpson's diversity index across productive rearrangements. Imported from immuneACCESS, the table was reduced by TCRdb to in-frame sequences with V and J called. These copies leave out some clones; in studies compared against another copy, an unresolved V gene accounts for under half, and the cause of the remainder is not known. D and trimming were read from the DNA, whereas the V and J calls and clone size are those reported in that table. Present in this sample are over 250,000 clones, about 81% of which were seen just once. The leading ten clones occupy more than 1.2% of the sample.

The CDR3 spans 10 residues, from the cysteine through the phenylalanine. Just the 30-base CDR3 DNA is kept, in frame starting at base 1. For CDR1 and CDR2, the germline V gene (reference sequence) lists DFQATT and SNEGSKA. V is shortened by 3 bases, J by 7 bases, and the region joining them spans 6 bases. This receptor chain uses TRBV20-1 and TRBJ2-5, with an unclear D gene assignment. Source material: peripheral blood. The source of this sequence is a human donor with COVID-19, enrolled during active disease. The donor label of this sample is uncertain. The CDR3 corresponds to CSASVRTQYF. The DNA sequence follows: TGCAGTGCTAGCGTCAGGACCCAGTACTTC.